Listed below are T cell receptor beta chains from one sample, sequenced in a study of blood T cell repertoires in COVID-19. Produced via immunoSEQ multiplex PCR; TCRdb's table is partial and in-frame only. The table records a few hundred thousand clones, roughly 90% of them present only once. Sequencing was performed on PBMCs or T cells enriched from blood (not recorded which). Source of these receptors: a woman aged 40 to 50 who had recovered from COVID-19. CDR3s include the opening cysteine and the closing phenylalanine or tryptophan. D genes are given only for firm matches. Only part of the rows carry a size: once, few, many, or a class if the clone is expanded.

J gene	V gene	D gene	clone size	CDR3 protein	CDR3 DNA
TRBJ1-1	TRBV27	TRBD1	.	CASSNRQGGTEAFF	TGTGCCAGCAGTAATCGACAGGGTGGCACTGAAGCTTTCTTT
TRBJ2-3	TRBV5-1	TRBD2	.	CASSLISGISTDTQYF	TGCGCCAGCAGCTTGATTAGCGGGATAAGCACAGATACGCAGTATTTT
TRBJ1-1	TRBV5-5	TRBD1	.	CASSRRDRGSSTEAFF	TGTGCCAGCAGCCGAAGGGACAGGGGGTCGAGCACTGAAGCTTTCTTT
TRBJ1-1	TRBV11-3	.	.	CASSRIRGAFF	TGTGCCAGCAGCCGCATAAGGGGGGCTTTCTTT
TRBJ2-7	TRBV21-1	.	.	CASSKSGSPYF	TGTGCCAGCAGCAAGTCGGGGTCTCCGTACTTC
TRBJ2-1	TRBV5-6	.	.	CASSPSISSPANEQFF	TGTGCCAGCAGCCCGAGTATATCAAGCCCCGCCAATGAGCAGTTCTTC
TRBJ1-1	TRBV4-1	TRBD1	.	CASSQEGTVSSEAFF	TGCGCCAGCAGCCAAGAAGGGACAGTGTCGTCTGAAGCTTTCTTT
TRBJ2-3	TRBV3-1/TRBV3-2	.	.	CASSQIWKDSIQYF	TGTGCCAGCAGCCAAATATGGAAGGACTCAATTCAGTATTTT
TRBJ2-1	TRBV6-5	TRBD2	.	CASSRLAANEQFF	TGTGCCAGCAGCAGACTAGCGGCCAATGAGCAGTTCTTC
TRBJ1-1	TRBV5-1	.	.	CASSLDTNTEAFF	TGCGCCAGCAGCTTGGACACGAACACTGAAGCTTTCTTT
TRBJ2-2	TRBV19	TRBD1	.	CASSTKGQGGTGELFF	TGTGCCAGTAGTACCAAGGGACAGGGGGGCACCGGGGAGCTGTTTTTT
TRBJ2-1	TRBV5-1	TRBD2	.	CASSFRLAGVGEQFF	TGCGCCAGCAGCTTTCGACTAGCGGGAGTCGGGGAGCAGTTCTTC
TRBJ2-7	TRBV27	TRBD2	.	CASSPEREEGEQYF	TGTGCCAGCAGTCCCGAGCGGGAGGAGGGAGAGCAGTACTTC
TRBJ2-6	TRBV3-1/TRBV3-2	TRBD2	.	CASSHTSVYGANVLTF	TGTGCCAGCAGCCATACTAGCGTGTACGGGGCCAACGTCCTGACTTTC
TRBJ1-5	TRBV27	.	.	CASSFPGSVSNQPQHF	TGTGCCAGCAGTTTTCCCGGGTCAGTAAGCAATCAGCCCCAGCATTTT
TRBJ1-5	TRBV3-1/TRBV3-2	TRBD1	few	CASSPGQGVYNQPQHF	TGTGCCAGCAGCCCCGGACAGGGGGTCTACAATCAGCCCCAGCATTTT
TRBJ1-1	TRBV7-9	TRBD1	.	CASSSLYTGGGTEAFF	TGTGCCAGCAGCAGTTTATATACAGGGGGCGGCACTGAAGCTTTCTTT
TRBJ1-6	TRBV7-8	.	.	CASSRLRGNNSPLHF	TGTGCCAGCAGCCGTTTACGGGGGAATAATTCACCCCTCCACTTT
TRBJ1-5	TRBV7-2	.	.	CASSQDYQPQHF	TGTGCCAGCAGCCAAGACTATCAGCCCCAGCATTTT
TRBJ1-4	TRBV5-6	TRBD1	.	CASSNPGTGGEKLFF	TGTGCCAGCAGCAATCCCGGGACAGGGGGTGAAAAACTGTTTTTT
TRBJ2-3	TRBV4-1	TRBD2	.	CASSQDPGLAGGPLDTQYF	TGCGCCAGCAGCCAGGACCCGGGACTAGCGGGAGGCCCCCTCGATACGCAGTATTTT
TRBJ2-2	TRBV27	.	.	CASSLIQGGELFF	TGTGCCAGCAGTTTAATCCAGGGGGGGGAGCTGTTTTTT
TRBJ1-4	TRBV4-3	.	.	CASSQDLGGAGNEKLFF	TGCGCCAGCAGCCAAGATCTGGGCGGGGCAGGAAATGAAAAACTGTTTTTT
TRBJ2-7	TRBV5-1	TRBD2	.	CASSLGWSAGLSGEQYF	TGCGCCAGCAGCTTGGGGTGGTCAGCGGGACTCTCGGGGGAGCAGTACTTC
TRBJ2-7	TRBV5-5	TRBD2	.	CASSLEATSGSYEQYF	TGTGCCAGCAGCTTGGAAGCGACTAGCGGGTCCTACGAGCAGTACTTC
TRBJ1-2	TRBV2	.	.	CASNFEGVGYGYTF	TGTGCCAGCAATTTTGAGGGGGTGGGCTATGGCTACACCTTC
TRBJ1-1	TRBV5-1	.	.	CASSLYMRQDMNTEAFF	TGCGCCAGCAGCCTCTATATGAGACAGGATATGAACACTGAAGCTTTCTTT
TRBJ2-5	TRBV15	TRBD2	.	CATSRAGLAEETQYF	TGTGCCACCAGCAGAGCCGGACTAGCTGAAGAGACCCAGTACTTC
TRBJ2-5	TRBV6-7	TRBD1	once	CAIRQGETQYF	TGTGCCATTAGACAGGGGGAGACCCAGTACTTC
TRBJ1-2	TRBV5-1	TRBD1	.	CASSPDRGPNGYTF	TGCGCCAGCAGTCCGGACAGGGGGCCTAATGGCTACACCTTC
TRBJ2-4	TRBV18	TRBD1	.	CASSPAPTGLAKNIQYF	TGTGCCAGCTCACCGGCCCCGACAGGGCTAGCCAAAAACATTCAGTACTTC
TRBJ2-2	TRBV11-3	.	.	CASSLNTWRSTGELFF	TGTGCCAGCAGCTTAAATACCTGGAGATCAACCGGGGAGCTGTTTTTT
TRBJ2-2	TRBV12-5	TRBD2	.	CASGPGLADTGELFF	TGTGCTAGTGGACCGGGACTAGCGGACACCGGGGAGCTGTTTTTT
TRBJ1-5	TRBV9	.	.	CASARGLLAPQHF	TGTGCCAGCGCGCGGGGGCTGCTTGCGCCCCAGCATTTT
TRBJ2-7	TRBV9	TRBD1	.	CASSVDRGPGEQYF	TGTGCCAGCAGCGTCGACAGGGGCCCGGGGGAGCAGTACTTC
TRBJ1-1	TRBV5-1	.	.	CASSLSGGNTEAFF	TGCGCCAGCAGCTTGAGCGGCGGGAACACTGAAGCTTTCTTT
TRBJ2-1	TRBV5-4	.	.	CASSLPKGNEQFF	TGTGCCAGCAGCTTGCCGAAGGGGAATGAGCAGTTCTTC
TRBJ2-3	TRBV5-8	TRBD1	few	CASSLGTGTTDTQYF	TGTGCCAGCAGCTTGGGGACAGGGACCACAGATACGCAGTATTTT
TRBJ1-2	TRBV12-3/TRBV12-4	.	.	CASSFDMGYGYTF	TGTGCCAGCAGTTTTGACATGGGCTATGGCTACACCTTC
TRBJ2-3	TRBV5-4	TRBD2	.	CASSKRLAGSLDTQYF	TGTGCCAGCAGCAAAAGACTAGCGGGCTCCCTGGATACGCAGTATTTT
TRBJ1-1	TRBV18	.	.	CASSPTGVENTEAFF	TGTGCCAGCTCACCAACGGGGGTCGAGAACACTGAAGCTTTCTTT
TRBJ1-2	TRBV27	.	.	CASSLSRSYGYTF	TGTGCCAGCAGTTTATCGAGATCCTATGGCTACACCTTC
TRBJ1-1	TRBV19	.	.	CASSIEASNTEAFF	TGTGCCAGTAGTATAGAGGCCTCTAACACTGAAGCTTTCTTT
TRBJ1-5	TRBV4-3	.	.	CASSVYRVDQPQHF	TGCGCCAGCAGCGTCTACAGGGTCGATCAGCCCCAGCATTTT
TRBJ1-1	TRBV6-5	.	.	CASTRDSYPNTEAFF	TGTGCCAGCACCCGGGACTCTTACCCGAACACTGAAGCTTTCTTT
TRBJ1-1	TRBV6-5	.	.	CASSYGQGVGTEAFF	TGTGCCAGCAGTTACGGTCAGGGCGTGGGCACTGAAGCTTTCTTT
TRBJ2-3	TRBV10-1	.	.	CASSDNRKTDTQYF	TGCGCCAGCAGTGACAACAGAAAGACAGATACGCAGTATTTT